This T cell receptor (beta chain) was found in a study of blood T cell repertoires in COVID-19. Measured with immunoSEQ multiplex PCR; TCRdb has only the in-frame clones, and not every one. Of roughly 91,000 clones detected, about four fifths appear once; the ten largest clones hold 0.95% to 1.5%. The CDR3 length is 15 residues. V lost 3 bases to trimming and J lost 7 bases, with 15 bases between them. The TCR comes from a woman aged 80 or older with acute or convalescent COVID-19. Sequencing was carried out using peripheral blood. The rearrangement uses TRBV23-1 and TRBJ1-4; possibly TRBD1 for D (6 bases). TRBV23-1 is an ORF; its function is uncertain. Written as DNA, the CDR3 is TGCGCCAGCAGTCAGCTCCACAGGGTTCGTGAAAAACTGTTTTTT. This gives the protein CASSQLHRVREKLFF.